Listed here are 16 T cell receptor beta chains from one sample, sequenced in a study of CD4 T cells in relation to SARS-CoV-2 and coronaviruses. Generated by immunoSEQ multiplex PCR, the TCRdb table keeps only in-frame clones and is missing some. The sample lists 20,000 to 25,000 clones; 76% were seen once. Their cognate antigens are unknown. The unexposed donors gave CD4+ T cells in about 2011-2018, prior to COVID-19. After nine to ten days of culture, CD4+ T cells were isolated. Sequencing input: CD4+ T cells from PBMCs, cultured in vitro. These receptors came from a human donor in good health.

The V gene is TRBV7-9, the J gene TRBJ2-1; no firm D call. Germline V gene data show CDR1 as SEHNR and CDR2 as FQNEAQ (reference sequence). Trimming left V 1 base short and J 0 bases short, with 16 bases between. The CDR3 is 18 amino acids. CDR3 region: CASSLVGLAESSYNEQFF. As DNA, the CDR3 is TGTGCCAGCAGCTTAGTTGGGTTAGCCGAAAGCTCCTACAATGAGCAGTTCTTC.

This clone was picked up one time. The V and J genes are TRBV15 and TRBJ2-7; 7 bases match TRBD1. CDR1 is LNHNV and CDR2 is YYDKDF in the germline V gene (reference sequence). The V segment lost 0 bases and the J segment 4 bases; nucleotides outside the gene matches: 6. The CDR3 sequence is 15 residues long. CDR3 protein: CATSRDRVGQYEQYF. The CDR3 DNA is TGTGCCACCAGCAGAGATCGTGTGGGACAGTACGAGCAGTACTTC.

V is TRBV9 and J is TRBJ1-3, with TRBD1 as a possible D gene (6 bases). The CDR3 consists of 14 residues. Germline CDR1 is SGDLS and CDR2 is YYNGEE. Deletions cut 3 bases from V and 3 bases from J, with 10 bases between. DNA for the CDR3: TGTGCCAGCAGCGCACAGGGCGGTGGAAACACCATATATTTT. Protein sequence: CASSAQGGGNTIYF.

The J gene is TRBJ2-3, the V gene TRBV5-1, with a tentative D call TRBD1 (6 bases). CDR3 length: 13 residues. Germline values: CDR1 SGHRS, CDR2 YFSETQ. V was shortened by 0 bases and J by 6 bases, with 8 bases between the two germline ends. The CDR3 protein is CASSLATGDTQYF. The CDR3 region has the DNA TGCGCCAGCAGCTTGGCCACAGGGGATACGCAGTATTTT.

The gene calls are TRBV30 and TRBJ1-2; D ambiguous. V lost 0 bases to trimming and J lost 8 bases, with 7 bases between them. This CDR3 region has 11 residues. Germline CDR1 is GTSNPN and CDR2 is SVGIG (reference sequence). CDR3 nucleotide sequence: TGTGCCTGGAGTGTACTGGAGGGCTACACCTTC. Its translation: CAWSVLEGYTF.

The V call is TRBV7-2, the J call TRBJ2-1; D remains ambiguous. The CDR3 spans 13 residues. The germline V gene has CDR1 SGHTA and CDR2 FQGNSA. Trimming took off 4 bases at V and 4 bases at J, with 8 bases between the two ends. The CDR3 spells CASSSDYYNEQFF. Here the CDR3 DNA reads TGTGCCAGCAGCTCTGATTATTACAATGAGCAGTTCTTC.

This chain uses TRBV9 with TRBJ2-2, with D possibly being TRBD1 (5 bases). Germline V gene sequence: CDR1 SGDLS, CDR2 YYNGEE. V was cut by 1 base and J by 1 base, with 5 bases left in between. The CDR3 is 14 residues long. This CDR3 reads CASSVTGNTGELFF. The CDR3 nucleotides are TGTGCCAGCAGCGTAACAGGGAACACCGGGGAGCTGTTTTTT.

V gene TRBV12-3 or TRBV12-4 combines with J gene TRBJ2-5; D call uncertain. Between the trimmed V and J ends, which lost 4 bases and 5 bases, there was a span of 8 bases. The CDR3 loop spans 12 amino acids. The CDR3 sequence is CASSSPGETQYF. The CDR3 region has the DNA TGTGCCAGCAGTTCACCCGGTGAGACCCAGTACTTC.

CDR3 coding DNA: TGCGCCAGCAGCTTGGCCGGGACTACTAAAGAGACCCAGTACTTC. Protein sequence: CASSLAGTTKETQYF. The V call is TRBV5-1, the J call TRBJ2-5; 7 positions match TRBD2. V was pared by 0 bases and J by 3 bases, with 5 bases of the junction left unmatched. CDR3 size: 15 residues. Per germline, CDR1 SGHRS and CDR2 YFSETQ.

CDR3 coding DNA: TGTGCCAGTAGTCCCCGGTCGAGTTCCAACGAGCAGTACTTC. Amino acid sequence: CASSPRSSSNEQYF. The V call is TRBV19, the J call TRBJ2-7, with unresolved D. V was clipped by 5 bases and J by 5 bases, with 16 bases between them. The CDR3 totals 14 residues. Per the germline V gene, CDR1 is LNHDA and CDR2 is SQIVND (reference sequence).

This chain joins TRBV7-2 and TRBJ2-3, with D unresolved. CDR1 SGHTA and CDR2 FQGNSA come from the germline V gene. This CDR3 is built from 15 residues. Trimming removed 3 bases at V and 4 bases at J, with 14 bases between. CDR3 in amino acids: CASSFSMLVADTQYF. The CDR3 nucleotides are TGTGCCAGCAGCTTTAGCATGTTAGTGGCAGATACGCAGTATTTT.

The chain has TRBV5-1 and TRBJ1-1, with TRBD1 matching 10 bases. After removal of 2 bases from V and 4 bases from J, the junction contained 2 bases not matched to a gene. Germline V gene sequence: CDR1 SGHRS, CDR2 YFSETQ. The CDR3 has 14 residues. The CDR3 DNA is TGCGCCAGCAGCTTAAGACAGGGGGCCACTGAAGCTTTCTTT. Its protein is CASSLRQGATEAFF.

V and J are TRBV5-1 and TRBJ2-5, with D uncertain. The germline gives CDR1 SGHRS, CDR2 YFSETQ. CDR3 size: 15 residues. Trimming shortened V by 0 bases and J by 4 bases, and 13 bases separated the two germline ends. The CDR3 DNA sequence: TGCGCCAGCAGCTTGGGGGCAGCCCAAGGAGAGACCCAGTACTTC. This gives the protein CASSLGAAQGETQYF.

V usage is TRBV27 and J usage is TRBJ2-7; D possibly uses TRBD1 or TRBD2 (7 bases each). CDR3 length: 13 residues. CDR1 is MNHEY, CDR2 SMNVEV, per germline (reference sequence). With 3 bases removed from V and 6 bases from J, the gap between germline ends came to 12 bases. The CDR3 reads CASSFLRGGEQYF. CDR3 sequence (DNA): TGTGCCAGCAGTTTTCTCAGGGGGGGCGAGCAGTACTTC.

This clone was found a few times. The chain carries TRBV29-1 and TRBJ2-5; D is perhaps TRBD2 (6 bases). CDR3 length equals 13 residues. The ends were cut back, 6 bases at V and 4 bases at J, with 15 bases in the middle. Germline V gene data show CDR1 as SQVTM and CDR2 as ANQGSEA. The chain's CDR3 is CSVGGAGRETQYF. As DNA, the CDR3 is TGCAGCGTCGGGGGTGCGGGGAGAGAGACCCAGTACTTC.

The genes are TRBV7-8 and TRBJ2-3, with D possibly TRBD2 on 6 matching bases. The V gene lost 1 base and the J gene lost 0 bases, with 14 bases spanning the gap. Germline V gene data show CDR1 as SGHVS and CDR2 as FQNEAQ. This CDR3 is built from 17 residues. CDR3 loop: CASSLVYYSGSTDTQYF. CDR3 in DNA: TGTGCCAGCAGCTTAGTTTACTATAGCGGAAGCACAGATACGCAGTATTTT.